The 20 T cell receptor beta chains in this list originate from one sample, sequenced in a study of blood T cell repertoires in COVID-19. Using immunoSEQ multiplex PCR, the repertoire was profiled, and TCRdb retains in-frame clones only, with some absent. The table has around 320,000 clones, roughly 89% seen once. Input material: PBMCs or T cells enriched from blood (not recorded which). Receptors were obtained from a woman aged 18 to 35 with acute COVID-19.

The rearrangement joins TRBV13 to TRBJ1-1; 8 bases are shared with TRBD1. Germline V CDR1 and CDR2: PRHDT, FYEKMQ (reference sequence). The CDR3 consists of 14 residues. Unmatched junction bases numbered 3, after V lost 5 bases and J lost 1 base. The CDR3 loop is CASSPGQANTEAFF. The CDR3 DNA reads as TGTGCCAGCAGCCCGGGACAGGCGAACACTGAAGCTTTCTTT. Looking up the rest from reference TRBV13 and TRBJ1-1 gives the full variable domain: AAGVIQSPRHLIKEKRETATLKCYPIPRHDTVYWYQQGPGQDPQFLISFYEKMQSDKGSIPDRFSAQQFSDYHSELNMSSLELGDSALYFCASSPGQANTEAFFGQGTRLTVV.

The chain couples TRBV28 to TRBJ1-2; 7 nucleotides align to TRBD1. This CDR3 region has 13 residues. Trimming took 3 bases from V and 6 from J; bases not matched to a gene: 4. The germline V gene encodes CDR1 MDHEN and CDR2 SYDVKM. For the CDR3, the DNA is TGTGCCAGCAGTTTGGCAGGGGGAAATGGCTACACCTTC. This gives the protein CASSLAGGNGYTF.

The gene calls are TRBV19 and TRBJ1-1; TRBD1 aligns across 7 bases. V shed 0 bases, J shed 4 bases, and the junction held 11 bases outside the gene matches. Looked up from germline, CDR1 is LNHDA and CDR2 is SQIVND (reference sequence). The CDR3 length is 17 residues. The CDR3 reads CASSIDESRGISTEAFF. The CDR3 coding sequence is TGTGCCAGTAGTATAGATGAGAGCAGGGGGATAAGCACTGAAGCTTTCTTT.

This rearrangement joins TRBV6-1 to TRBJ2-1; 14 bases match TRBD2. CDR3 size: 16 residues. With V trimmed by 4 bases and J by 6 bases, 5 bases remained unmatched. Germline V CDR1 and CDR2: MNHNS, SASEGT. The CDR3, as DNA: TGTGCCAGCAGTGCGACGGGACTAGCGGGAGTCAATGAGCAGTTCTTC. As protein: CASSATGLAGVNEQFF.

The sample holds one count of this clone. The V call is TRBV7-3, the J call TRBJ2-1; 8 bases align to TRBD2. V lost 3 bases, J lost 4 bases, and 8 bases stayed unmatched. CDR1 SGHTA and CDR2 FQGTGA come from the germline V gene. The CDR3 covers 16 residues. CDR3 in amino acids: CASSFISGTTYNEQFF. The CDR3 nucleotides are TGTGCCAGCAGCTTCATTAGCGGGACCACATACAATGAGCAGTTCTTC.

The V gene is TRBV9, the J gene TRBJ2-5; D possibly corresponds to TRBD1 (5 bases). Trimming removed 6 bases from V and 1 base from J, with 10 bases in between. The CDR3 contains 13 residues. CDR1 SGDLS and CDR2 YYNGEE come from the germline V gene. The chain's CDR3 is CASKGAAQETQYF. The CDR3 nucleotides are TGTGCCAGCAAAGGGGCGGCCCAAGAGACCCAGTACTTC.

The chain is built from TRBV7-6 and TRBJ2-2; D is perhaps TRBD1 (5 bases). With 1 base removed from V and 7 bases from J, the gap between germline ends came to 13 bases. The CDR3 is 15 amino acids. The germline CDR1 and CDR2 sequences are SGHVS and FNYEAQ. DNA for the CDR3: TGTGCCAGCAGCTTAGATGGCAGGGCTCGCGGGGAGCTGTTTTTT. Protein sequence: CASSLDGRARGELFF.

The V gene is TRBV5-1, the J gene TRBJ1-1; maybe TRBD1 (5 bases). The germline CDR1 and CDR2 sequences are SGHRS and YFSETQ. CDR3 size: 16 residues. V was cut by 4 bases and J by 1 base, with 17 bases left in between. CDR3 in DNA: TGCGCCAGCAGCATCGGGACTACCAATAGGAACACTGAAGCTTTCTTT. This translates into CASSIGTTNRNTEAFF.

V usage is TRBV19 and J usage is TRBJ1-5, with D unclear. Trimming took off 3 bases at V and 3 bases at J, with 12 bases between the two ends. The CDR3 is 15 residues long. Germline CDR1 and CDR2: LNHDA and SQIVND (reference sequence). CDR3 sequence: CASSMAPQVNQPQHF. The CDR3 DNA sequence: TGTGCCAGTAGTATGGCGCCCCAGGTCAATCAGCCCCAGCATTTT.

This clone occurred a few times. CDR3 sequence (DNA): TGTGCTACCAACAGGGGGGGCGAGCAGTACTTC. It encodes CATNRGGEQYF. V is TRBV6-6 and J is TRBJ2-7, with TRBD1 as a possible D gene (8 bases). Germline CDR1 reads MNHNY; CDR2 reads SVGAGI (reference sequence). CDR3 size: 11 residues.

This clone has only one observation. This sequence joins TRBV4-2 and TRBJ1-1; 10 nucleotides line up with TRBD1. V shed 10 bases, J shed 5 bases, and the junction held 7 bases outside the gene matches. CDR3 size: 13 residues. CDR1 LGHNA and CDR2 YNFKEQ come from the germline V gene. DNA of the CDR3: TGTGCCACAATGGACAGGGGGGAAACTGAAGCTTTCTTT. The encoded protein is CATMDRGETEAFF.

V gene TRBV28 combines with J gene TRBJ2-2; 10 positions match TRBD2. This CDR3 has 17 residues. From germline, CDR1 is MDHEN and CDR2 SYDVKM. Germline trimming cut 3 bases from V and 7 bases from J; bases unmatched to any gene: 11. The CDR3, as DNA: TGTGCCAGCAGTTTTAATCGAGCGGGAGGGCTTAACGGGGAGCTGTTTTTT. Residues: CASSFNRAGGLNGELFF.

V and J are TRBV7-2 and TRBJ2-3, with TRBD1 matching over 7 bases. The junction had 12 bases not matched to a gene; V was cut back by 7 bases and J by 5 bases. The CDR3 spans 15 residues. CDR1 and CDR2 (germline): SGHTA, FQGNSA. The DNA of the CDR3 is TGTGCCAGCAACCTGAATCCCGGACAGGAAGATACGCAGTATTTT. It specifies CASNLNPGQEDTQYF.

The chain employs TRBV19 and TRBJ2-1; 10 bases fit TRBD2. The length of the CDR3 is 15 residues. Looked up from germline, CDR1 is LNHDA and CDR2 is SQIVND (reference sequence). V lost 4 bases to trimming and J lost 5 bases; unmatched junction nucleotides: 5. The CDR3 loop reads CASSRRTSGNNEQFF. CDR3 sequence (DNA): TGTGCCAGTAGTAGGAGGACTAGCGGAAACAATGAGCAGTTCTTC.

V usage is TRBV6-5 and J usage is TRBJ1-2; D possibly corresponds to TRBD1 (6 bases). The CDR3 has 13 residues. V was clipped by 6 bases and J by 4 bases, with 12 bases between them. Germline V CDR1 and CDR2: MNHEY, SVGAGI. CDR3: CASSPGASYGYTF. As DNA, the CDR3 is TGTGCCAGCAGCCCAGGGGCTTCCTATGGCTACACCTTC.

This clone was found once. This chain's CDR3 is CASSLGGGYGYTF. DNA of the CDR3: TGTGCCAGCAGTTTAGGCGGAGGGTATGGCTACACCTTC. The rearrangement joins TRBV28 to TRBJ1-2; no reliable D call. The germline CDR1 and CDR2 sequences are MDHEN and SYDVKM. V was cut by 2 bases and J by 5 bases, with 9 bases left in between. The CDR3 sequence is 13 residues long.

The CDR3 is CASSPGTGTNEKLFF. The CDR3 DNA is TGTGCCAGCAGTCCAGGGACAGGAACTAATGAAAAACTGTTTTTT. This chain joins TRBV6-5 and TRBJ1-4; 8 nucleotides match TRBD1. The CDR3 has 15 amino acids. Per germline, CDR1 MNHEY and CDR2 SVGAGI. J gave up 1 base and V 5 bases, and 3 bases lay outside the gene matches.

Note on this clone: Distinct nucleotide sequences in the sample also encode this CDR3. V and J are TRBV27 and TRBJ2-7; no clear D gene. The CDR3 loop spans 11 amino acids. CDR1 is MNHEY and CDR2 is SMNVEV in the germline V gene (reference sequence). Between the trimmed V and J ends, which lost 6 bases and 3 bases, there was a span of 6 bases. This chain's CDR3 is CASSSSYEQYF. The DNA of the CDR3 is TGTGCCAGCAGCTCGAGCTACGAGCAGTACTTC.

The rearrangement links TRBV6-5 to TRBJ1-2, with 10 bases aligning to TRBD1. Germline assignment: CDR1 MNHEY and CDR2 SVGAGI. J gave up 7 bases and V 6 bases, and 8 bases lay outside the gene matches. The CDR3 has 14 amino acids. The CDR3 loop is CASRTPTGGGGYTF. The CDR3 nucleotides read TGTGCCAGCAGAACCCCGACAGGGGGCGGTGGCTACACCTTC.

V is TRBV5-1 and J is TRBJ2-1; TRBD2 agrees at 9 bases. The CDR3 length is 15 residues. Germline CDR1 reads SGHRS; CDR2 reads YFSETQ. V dropped 1 base and J dropped 6; count of bases not matched to a gene: 5. CDR3 nucleotide sequence: TGCGCCAGCAGCTTGTCGGGACTAGCTCGCAATGAGCAGTTCTTC. The encoded protein is CASSLSGLARNEQFF.